This TCR beta chain was obtained from a study of control samples from healthy donors and cancer patients. V gave up 4 bases and J gave up 1 base, with 5 bases separating them. The CDR3 totals 13 residues. Per germline, CDR1 SGHAT and CDR2 FQNNGV. Profiling relied on immunoSEQ multiplex PCR, and the TCRdb table lists in-frame clones only, not all of them. The data contain around 100,000 clones, roughly 90% of them singletons. This receptor was identified in a man aged 60 to 75 with lung cancer. The chain combines TRBV11-2 with TRBJ1-5; no reliable D call. The sequenced material came from PBMCs. CDR3 in amino acids: CASSSGSNQPQHF. CDR3 DNA sequence: TGTGCCAGCAGCTCGGGGAGCAATCAGCCCCAGCATTTT.